Sequencing of this T cell receptor (beta chain) was carried out in a study of T cell responses to AZD1222 COVID-19 vaccine. Whole-study findings and limits: Rises in breadth and depth of Spike-specific TCRs came after two AZD1222 doses. Sampling that yielded the repertoires occurred only after the peak T cell response. Spike regions recognized by vaccine-associated CD4 TCRs spanned the protein, led by 160-218 and 743-854. Clonal diversity may have been underestimated in mostly white British donors.

Produced via immunoSEQ multiplex PCR; TCRdb's table is partial and in-frame only. The profile shows 100,000 to 150,000 clones, about nine tenths of them singletons. About this clone: The antigen remains unidentified.

This CDR3 contains 11 residues. Germline V gives CDR1 DFQATT, CDR2 SNEGSKA (reference sequence). Trimming stripped 3 bases from V and 9 bases from J, with 9 bases between. The specimen was peripheral blood, collected on day 0 of AZD1222 vaccination. This clonotype was sampled from an adult in good health. This chain connects TRBV20-1 to TRBJ2-1; tentative D call: TRBD2 (5 bases). Here the CDR3 reads CSASRGGEQFF. The CDR3 DNA follows: TGCAGTGCTAGCCGAGGAGGTGAGCAGTTCTTC.